These T cell receptor beta chains were read from a single sample in a study of blood T cell repertoires in COVID-19. Clones were read by immunoSEQ multiplex PCR, and TCRdb kept only the in-frame ones, dropping some. The sample records around 120,000 clones, around 87% being singletons. Sequenced material: peripheral blood. The receptors here all came from a woman in her seventies with acute or convalescent COVID-19. Both conserved end residues are trimmed from each CDR3. Fields, in order: V gene, clone size, CDR3 protein. Not every row has a clone size; where given, it reads once, few, many or a size class.

V gene: TRBV10-3; clone size: -; CDR3 protein: ATRPETATDTQY
V gene: TRBV3-1/TRBV3-2; clone size: few; CDR3 protein: ASSQDSTGRAHT
V gene: TRBV27; clone size: -; CDR3 protein: ASSSGTALNTGELF
V gene: TRBV19; clone size: -; CDR3 protein: ASIQGDSERYNSPLH
V gene: TRBV7-9; clone size: once; CDR3 protein: ASSPQSTYNSPLH
V gene: TRBV27; clone size: -; CDR3 protein: ASSFFRGTDTQY
V gene: TRBV2; clone size: -; CDR3 protein: ARSDGDSNQPQH
V gene: TRBV19; clone size: -; CDR3 protein: ASSIIGTGTYNEQF
V gene: TRBV7-9; clone size: few; CDR3 protein: ASSLSFEQY
V gene: TRBV15; clone size: -; CDR3 protein: ATSSGGSRYGYT
V gene: TRBV5-1; clone size: -; CDR3 protein: ATSQGGSTDTQY
V gene: TRBV28; clone size: -; CDR3 protein: ASRAFNEQY
V gene: TRBV19; clone size: once; CDR3 protein: ASRINHATVYGYT
V gene: TRBV11-2; clone size: -; CDR3 protein: ASSLVRGLLGRETQY
V gene: TRBV2; clone size: -; CDR3 protein: ASLRQVDTEAF
V gene: TRBV7-3; clone size: -; CDR3 protein: ASSLGWTSPYNEQF
V gene: TRBV4-2; clone size: -; CDR3 protein: ASSQDWGGRGYT